The 20 T cell receptor beta chains reported below all come from one sample, sequenced in a study of post-analysis software for immune sequencing data. Whole-study findings and limits: With TRBV5-6, TRBV5-1 and TRBV20-1 included, five TRBV segments were more frequent in patients than in controls.

Their antigens are not known. Researchers reported that TCR beta cDNA libraries carried unique molecular identifiers. TCRdb called the PCR reads again in MiXCR, with one record for every CDR3 protein. The table has 430,000 or so distinct CDR3 sequences, approximately 42% seen once. The sample was blood. The source of these receptors is a girl aged 2 to 9 with multiple sclerosis.

This clonotype has just a few counts. This may come from a read error, since a much larger clone is one base off. This chain uses TRBV29-1 with TRBJ2-5, with 9 bases identical to TRBD2. This CDR3 is 13 amino acids long. V was clipped by 8 bases and J by 11 bases; unmatched bases: 15. From germline, CDR1 is SQVTM and CDR2 ANQGSEA. CDR3 nucleotides: TGCAGCCCTGTAGCGGGAGTTTCCGATGAGCAGTACTTC. It yields the protein CSPVAGVSDEQYF.

V is TRBV7-9 and J is TRBJ2-3, with D unclear. The CDR3 length is 12 residues. Germline V gene data show CDR1 as SEHNR and CDR2 as FQNEAQ (reference sequence). Trimming shortened V by 3 bases and J by 3 bases, and 4 bases separated the two germline ends. The CDR3 here is CASSFRTDTQYF. CDR3 nucleotide sequence: TGTGCCAGCAGCTTTAGGACAGATACGCAGTATTTT.

The V gene is TRBV7-6, the J gene TRBJ2-2, with 10 bases lining up with TRBD2. The CDR3 covers 15 residues. Germline CDR1 SGHVS, CDR2 FNYEAQ. J gave up 4 bases and V 2 bases, and 1 base lay outside the gene matches. CDR3 residues: CASSLQRGGTGELFF. The CDR3 bases are TGTGCCAGCAGCTTACAGCGGGGGGGCACCGGGGAGCTGTTTTTT.

V and J are TRBV20-1 and TRBJ2-7; unclear D gene. This CDR3 spans 13 amino acids. V lost 2 bases and J lost 3, with 11 bases in between. The germline CDR1 and CDR2 sequences are DFQATT and SNEGSKA (reference sequence). CDR3 DNA sequence: TGCAGTGCTAGACTGGCATCGATCTACGAGCAGTACTTC. It specifies CSARLASIYEQYF.

The chain carries TRBV12-3 or TRBV12-4 and TRBJ1-5; 7 positions agree with TRBD1. V trimming: 4 bases; J trimming: 4 bases; junction bases outside the gene matches: 10. The CDR3 contains 16 residues. The CDR3 region is CASSSIPGQLNQPQHF. CDR3 DNA: TGTGCCAGCAGTTCCATACCGGGACAGCTGAATCAGCCCCAGCATTTT.

V usage is TRBV9 and J usage is TRBJ2-1; tentative D call: TRBD2 (6 bases). V dropped 0 bases and J dropped 7 bases, with 11 bases sitting between them. Germline assignment: CDR1 SGDLS and CDR2 YYNGEE. The CDR3 consists of 14 residues. DNA of the CDR3: TGTGCCAGCAGCGTAGTGGCGGGGTGGAATGAGCAGTTCTTC. This encodes CASSVVAGWNEQFF.

This clonotype was counted only a few times. This chain uses TRBV9 with TRBJ2-3; tentatively, D is TRBD1 or TRBD2 (5 bases each). Germline V gives CDR1 SGDLS, CDR2 YYNGEE. The length of the CDR3 is 15 residues. V was clipped by 2 bases and J by 2 bases, with 12 bases between them. CDR3 nucleotides: TGTGCCAGCAGCGTTCCGGGACCATCCACAGATACGCAGTATTTT. Protein product: CASSVPGPSTDTQYF. The full variable domain, with the rest looked up from reference TRBV9 and TRBJ2-3, is DSGVTQTPKHLITATGQRVTLRCSPRSGDLSVYWYQQSLDQGLQFLIQYYNGEERAKGNILERFSAQQFPDLHSELNLSSLELGDSALYFCASSVPGPSTDTQYFGPGTRLTVL.

The chain combines TRBV28 with TRBJ2-3; weak D call: TRBD2 (5 bases). Trimming cost V 3 bases and J 5 bases, with 12 bases left between them. Germline assignment: CDR1 MDHEN and CDR2 SYDVKM. CDR3 length: 14 residues. CDR3 nucleotide sequence: TGTGCCAGCAGTTTTGAGAGGCGGGTAGATACGCAGTATTTT. This sequence encodes CASSFERRVDTQYF.

This chain links TRBV5-6 with TRBJ1-6; D not resolved. V lost 3 bases and J lost 7, with 14 bases in between. CDR3 length: 15 residues. Germline V gene data show CDR1 as SGHDT and CDR2 as YYEEEE. CDR3 amino acids: CASSWAGRGNSPLHF. The CDR3 DNA reads TGTGCCAGCAGCTGGGCCGGGAGAGGAAATTCACCCCTCCACTTT.

The chain recombines TRBV6-5 with TRBJ1-2; D remains unclear. The CDR3 loop spans 16 amino acids. Germline values: CDR1 MNHEY, CDR2 SVGAGI. V was cut by 0 bases and J by 2 bases, with 13 bases left in between. CDR3 in DNA: TGTGCCAGCAGTTACTCGACCTTGGACCGCAACTATGGCTACACCTTC. Its translation is CASSYSTLDRNYGYTF.

J is TRBJ2-7 and V is TRBV29-1; maybe TRBD2 (6 bases). Looked up from germline, CDR1 is SQVTM and CDR2 is ANQGSEA. The CDR3 length is 14 residues. Trimming removed 6 bases from V and 6 bases from J, with 21 bases in between. CDR3 sequence reads: CSVGGDSLGGEQYF. CDR3 sequence (DNA): TGCAGCGTCGGTGGGGACTCCCTCGGGGGCGAGCAGTACTTC.

The chain couples TRBV20-1 to TRBJ1-1; 8 bases align to TRBD1. The CDR3 has 13 amino acids. The V segment lost 5 bases and the J segment 0 bases; nucleotides outside the gene matches: 2. Germline lookup yields CDR1 DFQATT and CDR2 SNEGSKA (reference sequence). This CDR3 is CSAWTGLNTEAFF. Written as DNA, the CDR3 is TGCAGTGCTTGGACAGGGCTGAACACTGAAGCTTTCTTT.

This clonotype was observed a single time. The chain is built from TRBV7-2 and TRBJ2-3; perhaps TRBD2 as D (6 bases). V lost 5 bases, J lost 0 bases, and 18 bases lay in between. This CDR3 is 17 amino acids long. Per the germline V gene, CDR1 is SGHTA and CDR2 is FQGNSA. The CDR3 reads CASSSRRGLNSTDTQYF. CDR3 DNA: TGTGCCAGCAGCAGCAGAAGGGGACTCAATAGCACAGATACGCAGTATTTT.

This clonotype was recorded only once. A junction end diverges from the germline sequence, so it may reflect a read error. This chain links TRBV10-3 with TRBJ1-5; D gene ambiguous. Germline loops: CDR1 ENHRY, CDR2 SYGVKD. The CDR3 has 13 amino acids. CDR3 amino acids: CVISGQSNQPQHF. CDR3 nucleotides: TGTGTCATCAGTGGCCAAAGCAATCAGCCCCAGCATTTT.

This clonotype was found a few times. The chain recombines TRBV20-1 with TRBJ1-2, with TRBD1 identical over 8 bases. Trimming at V came to 2 bases and at J to 7 bases, leaving 9 bases not matched to a gene. Germline V gives CDR1 DFQATT, CDR2 SNEGSKA (reference sequence). The CDR3 runs 14 residues. This CDR3 is CSARKTGENSGYTF. The DNA of the CDR3 is TGCAGTGCTAGAAAGACAGGGGAGAATAGTGGCTACACCTTC.

The chain is built from TRBV5-6 and TRBJ2-5, with unresolved D. CDR1 is SGHDT and CDR2 is YYEEEE in the germline V gene. This CDR3 region has 13 residues. The V end was cut by 4 bases, the J end by 5 bases, with 12 bases between. The CDR3 here is CASSLRVLETQYF. CDR3 DNA sequence: TGTGCCAGCAGCCTTAGGGTATTGGAGACCCAGTACTTC.

This clonotype was seen more than once but under ten times. The CDR3 region has the DNA TGTGCCAGCACCCAGGGGACTAATGAAAAACTGTTTTTT. Its protein product is CASTQGTNEKLFF. V and J are TRBV6-1 and TRBJ1-4, with a possible D match to TRBD1 (6 bases). Germline V lookup: CDR1 MNHNS, CDR2 SASEGT. The CDR3 contains 13 residues. V gave up 7 bases and J gave up 2 bases, with 8 bases separating them.

This clonotype was observed a handful of times. V and J are TRBV20-1 and TRBJ1-2; 8 nucleotides line up with TRBD1. Trimming took 5 bases from V and 4 from J; bases not matched to a gene: 9. The CDR3 is 14 amino acids. Looked up from germline, CDR1 is DFQATT and CDR2 is SNEGSKA (reference sequence). DNA of the CDR3: TGCAGTGCTCCCGTCCAGGGGGCTAGCTATGGCTACACCTTC. Translating gives CSAPVQGASYGYTF.

In this sample, this clonotype turned up a few times. The CDR3 region is CASSPGPLGTGSETQYF. CDR3 nucleotide sequence: TGTGCCAGCAGCCCCGGTCCATTGGGGACAGGGAGCGAGACCCAGTACTTC. The rearrangement uses TRBV7-9 and TRBJ2-5; 9 positions match TRBD1. The length of the CDR3 is 17 residues. Germline CDR1 reads SEHNR; CDR2 reads FQNEAQ (reference sequence). The trim removed 5 bases at V and 5 bases at J, leaving 15 bases unmatched.

The chain carries TRBV7-3 and TRBJ1-2, with 9 bases matching TRBD1. The CDR3 is 15 residues long. Trimming at V came to 4 bases and at J to 6 bases, leaving 9 bases not matched to a gene. Germline V gives CDR1 SGHTA, CDR2 FQGTGA. CDR3 DNA: TGTGCCAGCAGCTCCACGCCCGGGACAGGGCATGGCTACACCTTC. It codes for CASSSTPGTGHGYTF.